This T cell receptor beta chain was recorded in a study of CXCR3-negative and CXCR3-positive naive CD8 T cells. Study-level findings and limits: Higher TRB CDR3 hydrophobicity marked CXCR3-positive naive cells relative to CXCR3-negative naive cells.

Through 5' RACE with UMI labels, the TRB cDNA libraries were prepared. TCRdb derives one entry per CDR3 protein from the 5' RACE reads, leaving out DNA. The sample has fewer than 140,000 distinct CDR3 sequences, and its top ten clones hold 0.35% to 0.4%. On this clonotype: What it binds is unknown.

The germline CDR1 and CDR2 sequences are LGHDT and YNNKEL (reference sequence). The CDR3 sequence is 17 residues long. The chain recombines TRBV3-1 with TRBJ2-7; with no DNA, the TCRdb D assignment of TRBD2 cannot be verified. This TCR was recovered from a human donor in good health. Some clones in this sample may be carry-over from other donors' samples. Material: naive CXCR3+ CD8+ T cells from blood. Subset here: CD45RO-CCR7+CD27+CD95- naive CD8+ T cells expressing CXCR3 (TNR3+). The CDR3 spells CASSQEGLAGTSYEQYF.